The 11 T cell receptor beta chains in this list originate from one sample, sequenced in a study of regulatory T cells in long-lasting Graves disease. As for time point: newly diagnosed GD, antithyroid drugs for less than 3 months. RNA extracted from PBMCs served as the sequencing template. The authors built TCR beta libraries using iRepertoire HTBI primers and Arm-PCR of CDR3 regions. TCRdb re-derived calls from the multiplex PCR reads in MiXCR, one entry per CDR3 protein. In the table there are about 620,000 distinct CDR3 sequences, roughly 15% of which are singletons. This sample also appeared in a second study, on T cells in Graves' hyperthyroidism and ophthalmopathy.

Sequencing was performed on peripheral blood mononuclear cells (PBMCs), taken at new diagnosis, from a patient treated with antithyroid drugs. Receptors were obtained from a woman aged 25 to 45 with Graves disease.

The rearrangement uses TRBV19 and TRBJ2-1; D perhaps matches TRBD1 (7 bases). Germline V gene sequence: CDR1 LNHDA, CDR2 SQIVND (reference sequence). Trimming stripped 5 bases from V and 10 bases from J, with 33 bases between. The CDR3 consists of 19 residues. CDR3 loop: CASSPILGQALARTQEQFF. For the CDR3, the DNA is TGTGCCAGTAGTCCGATCCTCGGACAGGCCCTAGCGAGGACCCAGGAGCAGTTCTTC.

The V call is TRBV3-1, the J call TRBJ2-1; TRBD2 agrees at 16 bases. Germline assignment: CDR1 LGHDT and CDR2 YNNKEL (reference sequence). This CDR3 is 19 amino acids long. Trimming removed 4 bases from V and 3 bases from J; junction bases left unmatched: 9. The CDR3 is CASSPVGLAGGLFYNEQFF. The CDR3 DNA sequence: TGTGCCAGCAGCCCTGTGGGACTAGCGGGAGGGCTGTTCTACAATGAGCAGTTCTTC.

In this sample, this clonotype turned up many times. The chain carries TRBV12-3 or TRBV12-4 and TRBJ2-5; D is perhaps TRBD1 (6 bases). This CDR3 has 12 amino acids. Trimming took off 6 bases at V and 11 bases at J, with 16 bases between the two ends. The CDR3 DNA follows: TGTGCCAGCAGCTCAGAGGGGGAAATTCAGTACTTC. Its translation: CASSSEGEIQYF.

The rearrangement links TRBV12-3 or TRBV12-4 to TRBJ2-2, with D unresolved. The CDR3 is made up of 13 amino acids. V lost 2 bases, J lost 8 bases, and 9 bases lay in between. CDR3 sequence reads: CASSLNIGGELFF. In nucleotides, the CDR3 is TGTGCCAGCAGTTTAAATATCGGTGGGGAGCTGTTTTTT.

This clonotype showed up many times. V usage is TRBV28 and J usage is TRBJ1-5, with 7 positions matching TRBD1. This CDR3 contains 15 residues. Germline V gives CDR1 MDHEN, CDR2 SYDVKM. J lost 4 bases, V lost 2 bases, and 5 bases had no gene match. CDR3 loop: CASSLEGTVNQPQHF. The CDR3 DNA reads as TGTGCCAGCAGTTTAGAAGGGACAGTGAATCAGCCCCAGCATTTT.

This clonotype has only one observation. The chain uses TRBV5-4 and TRBJ2-7; 7 bases match TRBD2. V gave up 3 bases and J gave up 2 bases; unmatched junction bases: 14. The CDR3 totals 17 residues. The germline gives CDR1 SGHNT, CDR2 YYREEE (reference sequence). CDR3 amino acids: CASSSPSVGRETYEQYF. The CDR3 nucleotides are TGTGCCAGCAGCTCCCCATCTGTCGGGCGGGAGACCTACGAGCAGTACTTC.

For the CDR3, the DNA is TGTGCCAGCAGCTCCTGGACATCCAACACCGGGGAGCTGTTTTTT. This codes for CASSSWTSNTGELFF. V usage is TRBV11-2 and J usage is TRBJ2-2, with D perhaps matching TRBD1 (5 bases). The germline V gene has CDR1 SGHAT and CDR2 FQNNGV. V dropped 4 bases and J dropped 2 bases, with 11 bases sitting between them. The CDR3 contains 15 residues.

This clonotype was recorded many times. This chain joins TRBV29-1 and TRBJ2-1, with 7 positions matching TRBD2. This CDR3 is built from 14 residues. V lost 5 bases and J lost 0; bases outside the gene matches: 4. Germline values: CDR1 SQVTM, CDR2 ANQGSEA. CDR3 in amino acids: CSVLSGNSYNEQFF. The DNA of the CDR3 is TGCAGCGTTCTGAGCGGGAACTCCTACAATGAGCAGTTCTTC.

The chain combines TRBV6-9 with TRBJ2-7; 12 positions agree with TRBD2. Germline trimming cut 3 bases from V and 4 bases from J; bases unmatched to any gene: 10. CDR3 length: 17 amino acids. The V gene's germline CDR1 is MNHGY and CDR2 SVAAGI. The CDR3 sequence is CASSYSKLAGGRYEQYF. The CDR3 DNA is TGTGCCAGCAGTTACTCGAAGCTAGCGGGAGGGCGGTACGAGCAGTACTTC.

In its sample, this clonotype was seen a few times. The chain employs TRBV2 and TRBJ2-7; D not resolved. The germline V gene encodes CDR1 SNHLY and CDR2 FYNNEI. Trimming removed 8 bases from V and 0 bases from J, with 11 bases in between. The CDR3 consists of 13 residues. The CDR3 here is CASGTEASYEQYF. The CDR3 DNA sequence: TGTGCCAGCGGTACAGAAGCCTCCTACGAGCAGTACTTC.

This clonotype was detected a few times. The chain uses TRBV6-1 and TRBJ2-1; 9 nucleotides match TRBD1. Germline V gives CDR1 MNHNS, CDR2 SASEGT. The CDR3 contains 15 residues. V was pared by 7 bases and J by 2 bases, with 6 bases of the junction left unmatched. The CDR3 reads CASNPDRGPYNEQFF. In DNA form, the CDR3 reads TGTGCCAGCAACCCGGACAGGGGACCCTACAATGAGCAGTTCTTC.